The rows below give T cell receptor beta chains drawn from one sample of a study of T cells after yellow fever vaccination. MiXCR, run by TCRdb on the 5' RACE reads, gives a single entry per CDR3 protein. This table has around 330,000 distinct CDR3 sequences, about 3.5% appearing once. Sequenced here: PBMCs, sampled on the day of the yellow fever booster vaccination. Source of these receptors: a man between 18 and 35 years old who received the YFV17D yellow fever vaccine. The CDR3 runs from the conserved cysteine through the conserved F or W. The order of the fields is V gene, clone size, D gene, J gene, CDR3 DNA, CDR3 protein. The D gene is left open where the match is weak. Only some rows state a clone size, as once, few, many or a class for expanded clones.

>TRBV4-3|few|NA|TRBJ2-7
TGCGCCAGCAGCCAAGGAAGGGGTTCCTACGAGCAGTACTTC
CASSQGRGSYEQYF
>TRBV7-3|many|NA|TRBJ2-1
TGTGCCAGCAGCTTAAGGTCAGGAATCTCTCAAGAGCAGTTCTTC
CASSLRSGISQEQFF
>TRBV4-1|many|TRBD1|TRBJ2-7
TGCGCCAGCGGGGGACAGGGTAATCACGAGCAGTACTTC
CASGGQGNHEQYF
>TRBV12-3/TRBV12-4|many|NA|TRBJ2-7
TGTGCCAGCAAGGGCTACGAGCAGTACTTC
CASKGYEQYF
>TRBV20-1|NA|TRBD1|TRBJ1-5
TGCAGTGCCTCGACCGGGACAGTGGGGCATCAGCCCCAGCATTTT
CSASTGTVGHQPQHF
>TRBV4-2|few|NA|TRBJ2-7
TGTGCCAGCAGCCAAGACGCCTCTGGGACCTACGAGCAGTACTTC
CASSQDASGTYEQYF
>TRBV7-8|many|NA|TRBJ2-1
TGTGCCAGCAGCTTAGTAGGTGGGGGGAATGAGCAGTTCTTC
CASSLVGGGNEQFF
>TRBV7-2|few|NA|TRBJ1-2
TGTGCCAGCAGACCGATGGGAAGTCCGGGAAGCGGCTACACCTTC
CASRPMGSPGSGYTF
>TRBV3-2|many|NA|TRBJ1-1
TGTGCCAGCAGCTCCCGACGCCCCAGGGGGCCGGGGGCTGAAGCTTTCTTT
CASSSRRPRGPGAEAFF
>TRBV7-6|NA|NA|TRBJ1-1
TGTGCCAGCACCGAAGACGGGAACACTGAAGCTTTCTTT
CASTEDGNTEAFF
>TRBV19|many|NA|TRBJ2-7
TGTGCCAGTAGTTGGGACATGTCCTACGAGCAGTACTTC
CASSWDMSYEQYF
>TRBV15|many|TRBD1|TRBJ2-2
TGTGCCACCAGCAGAGAAGGGCAGGGGGCAGATTCGAAAACCGGGGAGCTGTTTTTT
CATSREGQGADSKTGELFF
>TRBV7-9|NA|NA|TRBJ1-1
TGTGCCAGCAGCTTTAGAAAGGGGGTGATGAACACTGAAGCTTTCTTT
CASSFRKGVMNTEAFF
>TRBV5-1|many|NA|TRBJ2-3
TGCGCCAGCAGCTCCCCCGAGGGGGCGGGGGATACGCAGTATTTT
CASSSPEGAGDTQYF
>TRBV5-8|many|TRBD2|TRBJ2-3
TGTGCCAGCAGCCCCGGACTAGGAGGGAGTTCGGATACGCAGTATTTT
CASSPGLGGSSDTQYF
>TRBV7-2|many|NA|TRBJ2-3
TGTGCCAGCAGCTTAGATATTAGAGATACGCAGTATTTT
CASSLDIRDTQYF
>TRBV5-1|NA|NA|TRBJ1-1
TGCGCCAGCAGCGTGTTGTCGAACACTGAAGCTTTCTTT
CASSVLSNTEAFF
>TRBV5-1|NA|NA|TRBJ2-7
TGCGCCAGCAGCTCTGGGGAGGGGGTGAGCGAGCAGTACTTC
CASSSGEGVSEQYF
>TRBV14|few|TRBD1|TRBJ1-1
TGTGCCACCGGGACAGGGGCGACCATGAACACTGAAGCTTTCTTT
CATGTGATMNTEAFF
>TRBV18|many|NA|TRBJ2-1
TGTGCCAGCTCACCACTGGGGGTGGGCGATGAGCAGTTCTTC
CASSPLGVGDEQFF
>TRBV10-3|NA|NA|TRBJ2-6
TGTGCCATCAGTGAGTTGAGCTCTGGGGCCAACGTCCTGACTTTC
CAISELSSGANVLTF
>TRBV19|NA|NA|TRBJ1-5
TGTGCCAGTAGTTCCCGGGACAAAGGGAATCAGCCCCAGCATTTT
CASSSRDKGNQPQHF
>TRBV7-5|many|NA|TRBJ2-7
NA
CISVPEAMSGDPYF
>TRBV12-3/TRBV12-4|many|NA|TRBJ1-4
TGTGCCAGCAGTCACGGGGAAACCCTGGGGGAAAAACTGTTTTTT
CASSHGETLGEKLFF
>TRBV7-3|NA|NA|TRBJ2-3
TGTGCCAGCAGCTTAAGGACCCCGGATACGCAGTATTTT
CASSLRTPDTQYF
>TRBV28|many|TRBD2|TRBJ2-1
TGTGCCAGCACCTTGGGAGGGGTCGATGAGCAGTTCTTC
CASTLGGVDEQFF
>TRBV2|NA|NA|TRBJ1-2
TGTGCCAGCACGTTCGCCCGGTCGAACTATGGCTACACCTTC
CASTFARSNYGYTF
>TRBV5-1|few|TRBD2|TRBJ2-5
TGCGCCAGCAGCTTCGCCCCGGACGGGGGAGGGGAGACCCAGTACTTC
CASSFAPDGGGETQYF
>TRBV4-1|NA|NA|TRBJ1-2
TGCGCCAGCAGCCAAGATCCAGTCAACTATGGCTACACCTTC
CASSQDPVNYGYTF
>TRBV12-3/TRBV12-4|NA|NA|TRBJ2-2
TGTGCCAGCAGCCCTCTAGGAAACACCGGGGAGCTGTTTTTT
CASSPLGNTGELFF
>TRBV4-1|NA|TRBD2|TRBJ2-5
TGCGCCAGCAGCCAAGCGGTCGGGTCAGGGAGGGTAGAGACCCAGTACTTC
CASSQAVGSGRVETQYF
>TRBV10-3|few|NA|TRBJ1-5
TGTGCCATCAGTGAGCAGGCAGGTAGCCAGCCCCAGCATTTT
CAISEQAGSQPQHF
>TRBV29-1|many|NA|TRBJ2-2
TGCAGCGTTGAAGAACCCAGGGAGGCCGGGGAGCTGTTTTTT
CSVEEPREAGELFF
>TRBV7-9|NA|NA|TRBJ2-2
TGTGCCAGCAGGGAATTGCTGGCAGGGCCGAACACCGGGGAGCTGTTTTTT
CASRELLAGPNTGELFF
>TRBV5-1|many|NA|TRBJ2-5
TGCGCCAGCAGCTTGGGGTTGCTGCAAGAGACCCAGTACTTC
CASSLGLLQETQYF
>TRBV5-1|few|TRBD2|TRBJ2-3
TGCGCCAGCGTACCGCGGGGGGGCTCCGATACGCAGTATTTT
CASVPRGGSDTQYF
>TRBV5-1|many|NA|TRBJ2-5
TGCGCCAGCAGCTTTGGGGACACCCAAGAGACCCAGTACTTC
CASSFGDTQETQYF
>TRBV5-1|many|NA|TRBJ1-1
TGCGCCAGCAGCTCCAGACCGATTCACATGAACACTGAAGCTTTCTTT
CASSSRPIHMNTEAFF
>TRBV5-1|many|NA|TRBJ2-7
TGCGCCAGCAGCCCCGGATCGGGGGCCGGCTCCTACGAGCAGTACTTC
CASSPGSGAGSYEQYF
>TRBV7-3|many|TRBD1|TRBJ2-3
TGTGCCAGCAGCTTTGACAGGGTAACAGATACGCAGTATTTT
CASSFDRVTDTQYF
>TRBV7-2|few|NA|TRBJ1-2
TGTGCCAGCAGCTATGAAACTCTGGGCTATGGCTACACCTTC
CASSYETLGYGYTF
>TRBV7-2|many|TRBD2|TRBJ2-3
TGCGCCAGCAGCTTCGGGGGGTTCACAGATACGCAGTATTTT
CASSFGGFTDTQYF
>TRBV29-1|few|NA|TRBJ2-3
TGCAGCGTTGCGGGTGATATCGGGGCAACGCAGTATTTT
CSVAGDIGATQYF
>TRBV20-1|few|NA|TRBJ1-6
TGCAGTGCTAGACGTATAGGGAGTTATAATTCACCCCTCCACTTT
CSARRIGSYNSPLHF
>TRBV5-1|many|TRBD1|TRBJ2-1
TGCGCCAGCAGCGGGACAGGGGTTGATGAGCAGTTCTTC
CASSGTGVDEQFF
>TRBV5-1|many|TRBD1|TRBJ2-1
TGCGCCAGCAGCTCCAGGGGGTCCGATGAGCAGTTCTTC
CASSSRGSDEQFF
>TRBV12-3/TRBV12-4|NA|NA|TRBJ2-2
TGTGCCAGCAGCGAAGGGCCAGGGATAGGCGGGGAGCTGTTTTTT
CASSEGPGIGGELFF
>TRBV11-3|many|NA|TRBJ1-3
TGTGCCAGCAGCCCGGACGGTGGGACGTCTGGAAACACCATATATTTT
CASSPDGGTSGNTIYF
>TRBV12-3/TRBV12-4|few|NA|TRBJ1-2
TGTGCCAGCAGCCGAGATAGAATCTCTTTACTGGGGGGCTACACCTTC
CASSRDRISLLGGYTF
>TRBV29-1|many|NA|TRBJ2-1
TGCAGCGTTGACAGGCGGTACAATGAGCAGTTCTTC
CSVDRRYNEQFF